This T cell receptor beta chain emerged from a study of cytomegalovirus exposure and HLA in healthy donors. V trimming: 4 bases; J trimming: 11 bases; junction bases outside the gene matches: 3. The V gene's germline CDR1 is DFQATT and CDR2 SNEGSKA (reference sequence). The CDR3 totals 11 residues. Primers: 60 Vbeta forward and 13 Jbeta reverse. Repertoires were generated with immunoSEQ multiplex PCR, while TCRdb's copy carries only in-frame clones and drops some. This sample carries about 140,000 clones, approximately 73% of them seen once, and the ten largest clones take about 1.2%. The chain couples TRBV20-1 to TRBJ2-1, with 9 bases matching TRBD2. The source is a woman aged 40 to 49 in good health and CMV-seronegative. The source material was PBMCs. This CDR3 is CSAIPSGKQFF. The CDR3 DNA follows: TGCAGTGCTATTCCTAGCGGGAAGCAGTTCTTC.